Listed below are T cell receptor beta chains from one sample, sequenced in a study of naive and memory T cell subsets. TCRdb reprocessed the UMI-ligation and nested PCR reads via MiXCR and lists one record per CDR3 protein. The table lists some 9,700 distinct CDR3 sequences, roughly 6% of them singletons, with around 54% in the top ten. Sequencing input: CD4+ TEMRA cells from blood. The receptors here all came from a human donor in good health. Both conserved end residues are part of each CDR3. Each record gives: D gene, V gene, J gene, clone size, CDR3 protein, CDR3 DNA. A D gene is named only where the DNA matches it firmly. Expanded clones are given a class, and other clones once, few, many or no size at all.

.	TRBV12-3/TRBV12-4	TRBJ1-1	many	CASRPEIHNMNTEAFF	TGTGCCAGCCGCCCGGAAATCCATAACATGAACACTGAAGCTTTCTTT
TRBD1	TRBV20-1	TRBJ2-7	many	CSANGQGLGGRTYEQYF	TGCAGTGCTAACGGACAGGGGCTCGGCGGGAGAACTTACGAGCAGTACTTC
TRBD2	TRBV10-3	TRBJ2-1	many	CAISESFSPGTSGTDNEQFF	TGTGCCATCAGTGAGTCGTTCTCCCCCGGGACTAGCGGGACAGACAATGAGCAGTTCTTC
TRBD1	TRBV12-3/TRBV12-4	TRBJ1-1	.	CASSLSDRAATEAFF	TGTGCCAGCAGTTTAAGCGACAGGGCGGCAACTGAAGCTTTCTTT
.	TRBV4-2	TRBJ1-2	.	CASSQEVRVRGGYTF	TGTGCCAGCAGCCAAGAAGTACGGGTCAGAGGTGGCTACACCTTC
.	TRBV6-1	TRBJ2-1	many	CASRIQGRMNNEQFF	TGTGCCAGCAGGATACAGGGGAGGATGAACAATGAGCAGTTCTTC
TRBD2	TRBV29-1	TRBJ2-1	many	CSVECIAGGCNEQFF	TGCAGCGTTGAATGTATCGCGGGAGGTTGCAATGAGCAGTTCTTC
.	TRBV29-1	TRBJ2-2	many	CSALWSVRANTGELFF	TGCAGCGCGCTGTGGAGCGTTCGGGCTAACACCGGGGAGCTGTTTTTT
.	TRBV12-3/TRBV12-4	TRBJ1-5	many	CASNIQGNQPQHF	TGTGCCAGCAATATACAGGGTAATCAGCCCCAGCATTTT
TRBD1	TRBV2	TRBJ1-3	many	CASTQEGALGNTIYF	TGTGCCAGCACTCAAGAGGGGGCGCTTGGAAACACCATATATTTT
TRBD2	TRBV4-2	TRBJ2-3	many	CASTQAGGIADTQYF	TGTGCCAGCACCCAGGCGGGGGGAATTGCAGATACGCAGTATTTT
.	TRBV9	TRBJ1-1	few	CASSVDGVGNTEAFF	TGTGCCAGCAGCGTAGATGGGGTAGGGAACACTGAAGCTTTCTTT